The 13 T cell receptor beta chains below were found in one sample sequenced in a study of low-dose radiotherapy and immunotherapy resistance in tumors. Alpha- and beta-chain coverage of first-strand cDNA came from TRAV- and TRBV-specific primers. The TCRs were subjected to amplification over roughly 18 PCR cycles employing a constant-region primer in conjunction with a V-primer adapter. TCRdb itself ran the reads through MiXCR, one entry per CDR3 protein. The data contain approximately 46,000 distinct CDR3 sequences, about 25% of them seen just once; the ten biggest clones take up about 9.5%. Time point meaning: after trial treatment. The treatment is: LDRT plus nivolumab, ipilimumab, low-dose cyclophosphamide and aspirin (RACIN trial). Sequencing used PBMCs, obtained after low-dose radiotherapy plus immunotherapy. These receptors all come from a male donor with prostate cancer.

This clonotype came up many times. The CDR3 is CASRTGGITDTQYF. In DNA form, the CDR3 reads TGCGCCAGCAGGACAGGGGGCATAACAGATACGCAGTATTTT. The chain couples TRBV5-1 to TRBJ2-3, with 10 bases fitting TRBD1. Trimming at V came to 5 bases and at J to 3 bases, leaving 3 bases not matched to a gene. CDR3 length: 14 amino acids. CDR1 and CDR2 from the germline V gene are SGHRS and YFSETQ.

There are many counts of this clonotype. The chain employs TRBV5-1 and TRBJ2-1; 10 bases align to TRBD2. The CDR3 runs 14 residues. Germline values: CDR1 SGHRS, CDR2 YFSETQ. Trimming cost V 3 bases and J 9 bases; bases outside gene matches: 6. In DNA, the CDR3 is TGCGCCAGCAGCTCCGGGACTAGCGCGGGTGAGCAGTTCTTC. Protein product: CASSSGTSAGEQFF.

This clonotype was found many times. This chain connects TRBV6-2 or TRBV6-3 to TRBJ2-7; D tentatively fits TRBD1 or TRBD2 (6 bases each). The CDR3 is 16 amino acids. V shed 7 bases and J shed 2 bases, with 21 bases lying between them. CDR1 and CDR2 from the germline V gene are MNHEY and SVGEGT. CDR3 region: CASTLRGGGTTYEQYF. CDR3 in DNA: TGTGCCAGCACCCTCCGCGGTGGGGGGACAACCTACGAGCAGTACTTC.

This clonotype was picked up many times. The chain is built from TRBV28 and TRBJ2-7, with 10 bases identical to TRBD1. The CDR3 is made up of 12 amino acids. V gave up 7 bases and J gave up 6 bases; unmatched junction bases: 3. Germline lookup yields CDR1 MDHEN and CDR2 SYDVKM. The CDR3 nucleotides are TGTGCCAGCACAGGACAGGGGGGCGAGCAGTACTTC. It encodes CASTGQGGEQYF.

This clonotype was seen ten or more times. The genes are TRBV3-1 and TRBJ1-4; 8 positions agree with TRBD1. V dropped 1 base and J dropped 8; count of bases not matched to a gene: 3. The CDR3 has 14 amino acids. From germline, CDR1 is LGHDT and CDR2 YNNKEL (reference sequence). CDR3 bases: TGTGCCAGCAGCCAAGGGACAGGGAACGAAAAACTGTTTTTT. It yields the protein CASSQGTGNEKLFF.

As to this clonotype: Only one base separates this from a far larger clonotype, so it likely reflects a read error. V gene TRBV1 combines with J gene TRBJ2-2; the table's D call TRBD1 went unverified against the DNA. TRBV1 is a pseudogene segment. There are 16 residues in the CDR3. CDR3 amino acids: CAGSQLGQGDTGELFF. CDR3 coding DNA: TGCGCCGGCAGCCAATTGGGACAGGGGGACACCGGGGAGCTGTTTTTT.

In its sample, this clonotype was seen many times. The chain combines TRBV18 with TRBJ2-1, with 8 bases that match TRBD2. The CDR3 loop spans 14 amino acids. Germline trimming cut 3 bases from V and 7 bases from J; bases unmatched to any gene: 5. From germline, CDR1 is KGHSH and CDR2 LQKENI. The CDR3 nucleotides are TGTGCCAGCTCACCGGGACTAGAGGTGAATGAGCAGTTCTTC. Translating it yields CASSPGLEVNEQFF.

The table lists this clonotype with many counts. The CDR3 DNA reads TGCGCCAGCAGCTTGAGCTGGGGTAACACCGGGGAGCTGTTTTTT. It encodes CASSLSWGNTGELFF. V and J are TRBV5-1 and TRBJ2-2; no reliable D call. The germline CDR1 and CDR2 sequences are SGHRS and YFSETQ. V gave up 1 base and J gave up 2 bases, with 9 bases separating them. The CDR3 has 15 residues.

By share, this clonotype counts as medium-sized. The chain carries TRBV28 and TRBJ1-6; D is unclear. The V gene's germline CDR1 is MDHEN and CDR2 SYDVKM. This CDR3 spans 13 amino acids. Trimming left V 7 bases short and J 8 bases short, with 12 bases between. The CDR3 reads CASTSAGDSPLHF. DNA of the CDR3: TGTGCCAGCACCAGTGCGGGTGATTCACCCCTCCACTTT.

In its sample, this clonotype was seen many times. The rearrangement links TRBV28 to TRBJ2-7; D not resolved. V lost 6 bases, J lost 0 bases, and 12 bases lay in between. This CDR3 is built from 14 residues. CDR1 is MDHEN, CDR2 SYDVKM, per germline. CDR3 in amino acids: CASRKGWGSYEQYF. The CDR3 DNA reads TGTGCCAGCAGGAAGGGATGGGGCTCCTACGAGCAGTACTTC.

With respect to this clonotype: Given a far larger clone just one base away, this is likely a sequencing read error. V is TRBV2 and J is TRBJ2-7, with TRBD2 matching 14 bases. Germline assignment: CDR1 SNHLY and CDR2 FYNNEI. Trimming at V came to 6 bases and at J to 7 bases, leaving 14 bases not matched to a gene. The CDR3 loop spans 17 amino acids. Written as DNA, the CDR3 is TGTGCCAGCAGCTTCGCGGGGACTAGCGGGAGCTCTAGTGAGCAGTACTTC. Residues: CASSFAGTSGSSSEQYF.

The chain recombines TRBV7-2 with TRBJ2-5, with D perhaps matching TRBD2 (5 bases). The V and J ends lost 4 bases and 7 bases respectively, with 19 bases between them. Looked up from germline, CDR1 is SGHTA and CDR2 is FQGNSA. The CDR3 contains 15 residues. The CDR3 bases are TGTGCCAGCAGCTCCGAAGCGGCCGCCTCGCGGACCCAGTACTTC. Its protein is CASSSEAAASRTQYF.

A single count supports this clonotype. V is TRBV2 and J is TRBJ1-6; 8 positions match TRBD1. V lost 6 bases, J lost 5 bases, and 6 bases stayed unmatched. Germline V gene lookup returns CDR1 SNHLY and CDR2 FYNNEI. The CDR3 contains 15 residues. Written as DNA, the CDR3 is TGTGCCAGCAGGCAGGGGGCGGCCGATAATTCACCCCTCCACTTT. Translating it yields CASRQGAADNSPLHF.